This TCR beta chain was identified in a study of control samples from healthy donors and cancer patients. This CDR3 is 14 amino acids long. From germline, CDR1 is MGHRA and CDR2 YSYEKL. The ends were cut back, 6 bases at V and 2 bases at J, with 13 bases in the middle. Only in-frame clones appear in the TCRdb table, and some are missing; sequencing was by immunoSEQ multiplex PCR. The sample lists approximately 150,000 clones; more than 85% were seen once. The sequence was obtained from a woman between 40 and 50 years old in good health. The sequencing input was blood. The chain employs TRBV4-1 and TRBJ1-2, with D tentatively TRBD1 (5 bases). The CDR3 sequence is CASSPHWGNYGYTF. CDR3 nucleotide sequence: TGCGCCAGCAGTCCTCATTGGGGCAACTATGGCTACACCTTC.